Below are 24 T cell receptor beta chains sequenced from a single sample in a study of cytomegalovirus exposure and HLA in healthy donors. Sequenced by immunoSEQ multiplex PCR; TCRdb stores in-frame clones only, minus some. In the table there are more than 90,000 clones, 90% to 95% of which are singletons. The sequenced sample consisted of PBMCs. The receptors here all came from a woman in her twenties or thirties in good health and CMV-seropositive.

This chain uses TRBV25-1 with TRBJ2-2; 9 bases agree with TRBD1. The V gene's germline CDR1 is MGHDK and CDR2 SYGVNS. Trimming took 4 bases from V and 6 from J; bases not matched to a gene: 6. The CDR3 loop spans 15 amino acids. The DNA for the CDR3 is TGTGCCAGCAGTGTATGGACAGGGGAGTCCGGGGAGCTGTTTTTT. It yields the protein CASSVWTGESGELFF.

This sequence joins TRBV12-5 and TRBJ2-1, with TRBD1 matching 7 bases. V was clipped by 5 bases and J by 10 bases; unmatched bases: 8. The CDR3 runs to 13 residues. CDR1 is LGHNT, CDR2 FRNRAP, per germline. The CDR3 here is CASGPPSGQEQFF. CDR3 nucleotides: TGTGCTAGTGGTCCTCCCTCGGGACAGGAGCAGTTCTTC. The full variable domain, its missing parts supplied by reference TRBV12-5 and TRBJ2-1, is DARVTQTPRHKVTEMGQEVTMRCQPILGHNTVFWYRQTMMQGLELLAYFRNRAPLDDSGMPKDRFSAEMPDATLATLKIQPSEPRDSAVYFCASGPPSGQEQFFGPGTRLTVL.

CDR3 sequence (DNA): TGTGCCAGCAGCTTAGGGGACAGGGGGTATCCCGGGGAGCTGTTTTTT. Encoded protein: CASSLGDRGYPGELFF. V usage is TRBV7-8 and J usage is TRBJ2-2, with 11 bases that match TRBD1. The CDR3 extends over 16 amino acids. With V trimmed by 1 base and J by 6 bases, 4 bases remained unmatched. Germline CDR1 and CDR2: SGHVS and FQNEAQ.

This rearrangement joins TRBV29-1 to TRBJ2-7, with 9 bases that match TRBD1. The CDR3 loop spans 15 amino acids. J lost 2 bases, V lost 6 bases, and 11 bases had no gene match. Germline CDR1 reads SQVTM; CDR2 reads ANQGSEA. CDR3 amino acids: CSVRPGTGSPYEQYF. The CDR3 DNA is TGCAGCGTACGTCCCGGGACAGGGTCCCCCTACGAGCAGTACTTC.

The chain links TRBV11-3 to TRBJ2-1; 9 nucleotides align to TRBD2. The CDR3 is 15 residues long. V trimming: 3 bases; J trimming: 2 bases; junction bases outside the gene matches: 2. CDR1 is SGHNT, CDR2 YENEEA, per germline. As DNA, the CDR3 is TGTGCCAGCAGCTTCGGGACTAGCCCCTACAATGAGCAGTTCTTC. Protein sequence: CASSFGTSPYNEQFF.

The V gene is TRBV19, the J gene TRBJ2-1, with 8 bases fitting TRBD1. V trimming: 6 bases; J trimming: 2 bases; junction bases outside the gene matches: 3. The germline gives CDR1 LNHDA, CDR2 SQIVND (reference sequence). This CDR3 has 14 residues. The CDR3 loop is CASRDRGPYNEQFF. The CDR3 DNA follows: TGTGCCAGTAGAGACAGGGGTCCCTACAATGAGCAGTTCTTC.

V is TRBV28 and J is TRBJ2-3, with a tentative D call TRBD1 (6 bases). The CDR3 loop spans 14 amino acids. Trimming stripped 3 bases from V and 2 bases from J, with 9 bases between. Per germline, CDR1 MDHEN and CDR2 SYDVKM. CDR3 sequence (DNA): TGTGCCAGCAGTTTGCAGGGGAACACAGATACGCAGTATTTT. Translation: CASSLQGNTDTQYF. The entire variable domain, with the rest obtained from reference TRBV28 and TRBJ2-3, is as follows: DVKVTQSSRYLVKRTGEKVFLECVQDMDHENMFWYRQDPGLGLRLIYFSYDVKMKEKGDIPEGYSVSREKKERFSLILESASTNQTSMYLCASSLQGNTDTQYFGPGTRLTVL.

The CDR3 sequence: CASSRPLAGRGDEQFF. For the CDR3, the DNA is TGTGCCAGCAGCAGACCACTAGCGGGAAGGGGGGATGAGCAGTTCTTC. The chain has TRBV21-1 and TRBJ2-1; the D call in the table, TRBD2, was not verified against the DNA. TRBV21-1 is flagged as a pseudogene. There are 16 residues in the CDR3.

CDR3 DNA sequence: TGTGCCATGGGACAACTCGAGCAGTTCTTC. This codes for CAMGQLEQFF. The chain couples TRBV6-1 to TRBJ2-1; possible D gene TRBD1, 6 bases. Germline values: CDR1 MNHNS, CDR2 SASEGT. This CDR3 is 10 amino acids long. The V gene lost 10 bases and the J gene lost 10 bases, with 11 bases spanning the gap.

The chain recombines TRBV21-1 with TRBJ2-1; the DNA was not compared with TRBD2, the D call given in the table. TRBV21-1 corresponds to a pseudogene. This CDR3 has 14 residues. The CDR3 spells CASSKIASYNEQFF. Here the CDR3 DNA reads TGTGCCAGCAGCAAAATAGCCAGCTACAATGAGCAGTTCTTC.

The chain has TRBV7-6 and TRBJ2-2; a weak D match, TRBD1 (6 bases). Germline-derived CDR1 and CDR2 are SGHVS and FNYEAQ. V was clipped by 2 bases and J by 1 base, with 8 bases between them. The CDR3 is 15 amino acids. The CDR3 loop reads CASSLSRGNTGELFF. As DNA, the CDR3 is TGTGCCAGCAGCTTAAGCAGGGGGAACACCGGGGAGCTGTTTTTT.

This clone was observed a single time. The chain has TRBV7-2 and TRBJ2-5; D may be TRBD1 (6 bases). Per the germline V gene, CDR1 is SGHTA and CDR2 is FQGNSA. The CDR3 sequence is 14 residues long. The V gene lost 5 bases and the J gene lost 2 bases, with 12 bases spanning the gap. DNA for the CDR3: TGTGCCAGCAGCAAACACGGACAGCAAGAGACCCAGTACTTC. Translation: CASSKHGQQETQYF.

This rearrangement joins TRBV5-7 to TRBJ2-5; the match to TRBD1 covers 10 bases. TRBV5-7 is marked as an open reading frame, function uncertain. The V gene end was trimmed by 4 bases and the J gene end by 4 bases; junction bases not matched to a gene: 16. The CDR3 runs 18 residues. The CDR3 region is CASSLPRVDRGKGETQYF. CDR3 DNA: TGTGCCAGCAGCCTACCCCGGGTGGACAGGGGGAAGGGAGAGACCCAGTACTTC.

CDR3 protein: CSVEPATSGGGDTQYF. CDR3 nucleotide sequence: TGCAGCGTTGAGCCCGCCACTAGCGGAGGGGGCGATACGCAGTATTTT. The chain recombines TRBV29-1 with TRBJ2-3, with D possibly matching TRBD2 (8 bases). Germline V CDR1 and CDR2: SQVTM, ANQGSEA. This CDR3 region has 16 residues. The V end was cut by 3 bases, the J end by 6 bases, with 22 bases between.

The chain carries TRBV30 and TRBJ2-7; the D gene is possibly TRBD1 (6 bases). Germline CDR1 reads GTSNPN; CDR2 reads SVGIG (reference sequence). V gave up 4 bases and J gave up 6 bases, with 22 bases separating them. The CDR3 loop spans 15 amino acids. CDR3 region: CAWTERRWGRSEQYF. Here the CDR3 DNA reads TGTGCCTGGACCGAAAGGCGATGGGGGCGGAGCGAGCAGTACTTC. Filled out from reference TRBV30 and TRBJ2-7, the complete variable domain reads SQTIHQWPATLVQPVGSPLSLECTVEGTSNPNLYWYRQAAGRGLQLLFYSVGIGQISSEVPQNLSASRPQDRQFILSSKKLLLSDSGFYLCAWTERRWGRSEQYFGPGTRLTVT.

V usage is TRBV5-4 and J usage is TRBJ1-3; D is unclear. Trimming removed 4 bases from V and 0 bases from J, with 8 bases in between. Per germline, CDR1 SGHNT and CDR2 YYREEE (reference sequence). This CDR3 comprises 14 residues. The CDR3 here is CASSPGNSGNTIYF. CDR3 DNA: TGTGCCAGCAGCCCGGGGAACTCTGGAAACACCATATATTTT. Using reference TRBV5-4 and TRBJ1-3 for the parts outside the CDR3, the full variable domain is ETGVTQSPTHLIKTRGQQVTLRCSSQSGHNTVSWYQQALGQGPQFIFQYYREEENGRGNFPPRFSGLQFPNYSSELNVNALELDDSALYLCASSPGNSGNTIYFGEGSWLTVV.

This chain joins TRBV6-5 and TRBJ1-1; D possibly corresponds to TRBD1 (5 bases). This CDR3 has 16 amino acids. V was pared by 2 bases and J by 0 bases, with 13 bases between. Per germline, CDR1 MNHEY and CDR2 SVGAGI. The CDR3 loop is CASSYREWGVNTEAFF. DNA of the CDR3: TGTGCCAGCAGTTACCGGGAGTGGGGGGTGAACACTGAAGCTTTCTTT.

The chain combines TRBV6-1 with TRBJ1-4; 9 bases fit TRBD1. Looked up from germline, CDR1 is MNHNS and CDR2 is SASEGT. CDR3 length: 14 residues. V was pared by 7 bases and J by 8 bases, with 8 bases of the junction left unmatched. The DNA for the CDR3 is TGTGCCAGCACCCGGGACAGGGTTTTAGAAAAACTGTTTTTT. Protein product: CASTRDRVLEKLFF.

The chain links TRBV5-4 to TRBJ2-7, with 10 bases lining up with TRBD1. V trimming: 5 bases; J trimming: 6 bases; junction bases outside the gene matches: 17. The length of the CDR3 is 17 residues. Germline CDR1 SGHNT, CDR2 YYREEE (reference sequence). Written as DNA, the CDR3 is TGTGCCAGCAGTCCGGGGGGACAGGGGCTAGCCCTCTCCGAGCAGTACTTC. This encodes CASSPGGQGLALSEQYF.

This clone was counted only a few times. The chain combines TRBV7-2 with TRBJ2-1; a possible D gene is TRBD2 (6 bases). Between the trimmed V and J ends, which lost 6 bases and 12 bases, there was a span of 21 bases. The CDR3 is 14 amino acids. Germline CDR1 and CDR2: SGHTA and FQGNSA. The CDR3 sequence: CASSSVGRAGGQFF. CDR3 coding DNA: TGTGCCAGCAGTAGTGTCGGGCGGGCCGGGGGGCAGTTCTTC.

The CDR3 spells CASSLAGTKNTEAFF. CDR3 nucleotides: TGTGCCAGCAGCTTGGCCGGGACAAAAAACACTGAAGCTTTCTTT. The chain is built from TRBV5-5 and TRBJ1-1, with D perhaps TRBD1 (6 bases). Germline V gene lookup returns CDR1 SGHKS and CDR2 YYEKEE (reference sequence). CDR3 length equals 15 residues. V lost 0 bases, J lost 2 bases, and 11 bases lay in between.

V is TRBV4-1 and J is TRBJ1-1; 8 nucleotides line up with TRBD1. V lost 3 bases to trimming and J lost 0 bases; unmatched junction nucleotides: 6. The CDR3 has 16 residues. In germline, CDR1 is MGHRA, CDR2 YSYEKL. The CDR3 loop reads CASSQTGAQLNTEAFF. The DNA of the CDR3 is TGCGCCAGCAGCCAGACAGGGGCCCAATTGAACACTGAAGCTTTCTTT.

This chain joins TRBV7-2 and TRBJ2-7, with 13 bases that match TRBD2. Germline V gives CDR1 SGHTA, CDR2 FQGNSA. Unmatched junction bases numbered 4, after V lost 5 bases and J lost 0 bases. The CDR3 contains 16 residues. This CDR3 is CASSRGLAGVSYEQYF. The DNA of the CDR3 is TGTGCCAGCAGCAGAGGACTAGCGGGAGTCTCCTACGAGCAGTACTTC.

V usage is TRBV28 and J usage is TRBJ2-7; possible D gene TRBD2, 6 bases. Trimming shortened V by 2 bases and J by 0 bases, and 8 bases separated the two germline ends. This CDR3 is 14 amino acids long. Germline CDR1 and CDR2: MDHEN and SYDVKM. The CDR3 DNA is TGTGCCAGCAGTTTAGGCGGGATCTCCTACGAGCAGTACTTC. It codes for CASSLGGISYEQYF.